The 30 T cell receptor beta chains listed next were all sequenced from one sample in a study of patients and donors after allogeneic stem cell transplantation. In TCRdb, the RT-PCR reads were re-called with MiXCR into one record per CDR3 protein. The data contain about 960,000 distinct CDR3 sequences, around 17% of them singletons. Sequences were obtained from blood, either unsorted or a sorted T cell fraction (not recorded which). All receptors derive from a human donor who was either an allogeneic HSCT recipient or a stem cell or donor lymphocyte infusion donor (not recorded which). It is not recorded whose cells these are; they may come from a transplant donor.

DNA for the CDR3: TGCAGTGCTAGTGTCAGACAAACACAAGAGACCCAGTACTTC. Translated: CSASVRQTQETQYF. The chain recombines TRBV20-1 with TRBJ2-5, with D uncertain. V dropped 3 bases and J dropped 2 bases, with 13 bases sitting between them. Per the germline V gene, CDR1 is DFQATT and CDR2 is SNEGSKA (reference sequence). The length of the CDR3 is 14 residues.

This clonotype has more than one count but fewer than ten. V usage is TRBV20-1 and J usage is TRBJ1-1; 8 positions agree with TRBD1. The CDR3 contains 19 residues. Trimming removed 0 bases from V and 1 base from J; junction bases left unmatched: 16. CDR1 and CDR2 from the germline V gene are DFQATT and SNEGSKA (reference sequence). The CDR3 loop reads CSARDSPLRTGPRNTEAFF. The CDR3 nucleotides read TGCAGTGCTAGAGATTCTCCTCTTAGGACAGGGCCAAGGAACACTGAAGCTTTCTTT.

This chain joins TRBV3-1 and TRBJ2-5; 14 bases match TRBD2. V lost 4 bases and J lost 1; bases outside the gene matches: 5. CDR3 length: 17 amino acids. Germline V gene sequence: CDR1 LGHDT, CDR2 YNNKEL (reference sequence). In DNA form, the CDR3 reads TGTGCCAGCAGCCCGAGACTAGCGGGGGGGATCCAAGAGACCCAGTACTTC. It is translated as CASSPRLAGGIQETQYF.

The genes are TRBV2 and TRBJ1-1, with 8 bases aligning to TRBD1. The CDR3 length is 13 residues. The germline V gene encodes CDR1 SNHLY and CDR2 FYNNEI. V shed 6 bases, J shed 10 bases, and the junction held 10 bases outside the gene matches. The CDR3 loop is CASRGQVPFGAFF. The CDR3 DNA follows: TGTGCCAGCAGGGGACAGGTCCCTTTTGGAGCTTTCTTT.

This clonotype was seen a few times. This sequence joins TRBV6-1 and TRBJ2-1, with D uncertain. Trimming took 1 base from V and 4 from J, leaving 8 bases between them. The CDR3 has 14 amino acids. The germline V gene has CDR1 MNHNS and CDR2 SASEGT. CDR3: CASSEGQSYNEQFF. As DNA, the CDR3 is TGTGCCAGCAGTGAAGGGCAGTCTTACAATGAGCAGTTCTTC.

This clonotype has more than one count but fewer than ten. The genes are TRBV12-3 or TRBV12-4 and TRBJ1-1, with D hard to call. V shed 5 bases and J shed 1 base, with 14 bases lying between them. This CDR3 is 15 amino acids long. The CDR3 sequence: CASSPFPTENTEAFF. CDR3 bases: TGTGCCAGCAGTCCCTTCCCAACGGAGAACACTGAAGCTTTCTTT.

This clonotype was picked up many times. This chain joins TRBV6-1 and TRBJ1-1; 7 positions match TRBD1. In germline, CDR1 is MNHNS, CDR2 SASEGT. There are 14 residues in the CDR3. Losses at the gene ends were 5 bases for V and 5 bases for J; bases not matched to a gene: 8. CDR3 in amino acids: CASSRQGMWTEAFF. CDR3 DNA: TGTGCCAGCAGTCGACAGGGAATGTGGACTGAAGCTTTCTTT.

V and J are TRBV6-2 or TRBV6-3 and TRBJ1-2; D is ambiguous. The CDR3 spans 12 residues. The V gene lost 6 bases and the J gene lost 8 bases, with 13 bases spanning the gap. Germline CDR1 MNHEY, CDR2 SVGEGT. CDR3 sequence: CASSPVSGGYTF. CDR3 DNA sequence: TGTGCCAGCAGCCCCGTTTCAGGCGGCTACACCTTC.

This clonotype appeared a few times. This chain joins TRBV4-2 and TRBJ2-3, with 12 positions matching TRBD2. Trimming removed 0 bases from V and 4 bases from J; junction bases left unmatched: 8. The CDR3 totals 18 residues. Germline V gene data show CDR1 as LGHNA and CDR2 as YNFKEQ. CDR3 in DNA: TGTGCCAGCAGCCAAGAAGGGGCTAGCGGGGGGGCAGCAGATACGCAGTATTTT. This translates into CASSQEGASGGAADTQYF.

V and J are TRBV12-3 or TRBV12-4 and TRBJ2-3; 7 nucleotides match TRBD1. V was clipped by 6 bases and J by 4 bases; unmatched bases: 4. The CDR3 covers 13 residues. The CDR3 region has the DNA TGTGCCAGCAGACGACAGGGACCAGATACGCAGTATTTT. Its protein is CASRRQGPDTQYF.

V is TRBV10-3 and J is TRBJ1-3, with no clear D. The V end lost 6 bases, the J end lost 4 bases, and 10 bases lay between the germline ends. Germline CDR1 ENHRY, CDR2 SYGVKD. The CDR3 is 13 amino acids. The CDR3 region is CAISPGTGNTIYF. In nucleotides, the CDR3 is TGTGCCATCAGCCCAGGCACGGGAAACACCATATATTTT.

This chain connects TRBV5-1 to TRBJ2-3; possibly TRBD1 or TRBD2 for D (5 bases each). CDR1 is SGHRS, CDR2 YFSETQ, per germline. The CDR3 extends over 17 amino acids. V was pared by 0 bases and J by 4 bases, with 18 bases between. The CDR3 sequence: CASSLGRLIRDPDTQYF. The CDR3 DNA follows: TGCGCCAGCAGCTTGGGGCGTTTAATAAGGGACCCAGATACGCAGTATTTT.

This clonotype has more than one count but fewer than ten. The V call is TRBV5-1, the J call TRBJ2-7; 10 bases match TRBD1. In germline, CDR1 is SGHRS, CDR2 YFSETQ. This CDR3 spans 17 amino acids. V shed 3 bases, J shed 0 bases, and the junction held 9 bases outside the gene matches. The CDR3 DNA sequence: TGCGCCAGCAGCTCCGGGACAGGGGTCCCCAGCTCCTACGAGCAGTACTTC. Translation gives CASSSGTGVPSSYEQYF.

This clonotype turned up a few times. The chain uses TRBV5-1 and TRBJ2-2, with a weak D call TRBD1 (6 bases). The V gene lost 0 bases and the J gene lost 4 bases, with 10 bases spanning the gap. CDR3 length: 15 residues. Germline V gene data show CDR1 as SGHRS and CDR2 as YFSETQ. DNA of the CDR3: TGCGCCAGCAGCTTGGATCAGGGGCGCACCGGGGAGCTGTTTTTT. It translates to CASSLDQGRTGELFF.

This clonotype has more than one count but fewer than ten. The genes are TRBV9 and TRBJ2-1; no clear D gene. Trimming pared 4 bases from V and 8 bases from J, leaving 19 bases between. CDR1 is SGDLS, CDR2 YYNGEE, per germline. CDR3 length: 15 residues. CDR3 in amino acids: CASSTSSKSTHEQFF. CDR3 nucleotide sequence: TGTGCCAGCAGCACATCGTCGAAGTCAACTCATGAGCAGTTCTTC.

The chain joins TRBV20-1 to TRBJ1-2, with 9 bases aligning to TRBD1. From germline, CDR1 is DFQATT and CDR2 SNEGSKA (reference sequence). Losses at the gene ends were 0 bases for V and 4 bases for J; bases not matched to a gene: 12. This CDR3 is 17 amino acids long. The CDR3 reads CSARDMGNRGHIYGYTF. CDR3 nucleotides: TGCAGTGCTAGAGATATGGGGAACAGGGGGCACATCTATGGCTACACCTTC.

This clonotype was recorded a few times. The chain joins TRBV15 to TRBJ2-5; 9 bases are a match to TRBD1. Losses at the gene ends were 5 bases for V and 2 bases for J; bases not matched to a gene: 3. Germline V gene data show CDR1 as LNHNV and CDR2 as YYDKDF (reference sequence). The CDR3 sequence is 14 residues long. Here the CDR3 DNA reads TGTGCCACCAGCCGGGACAGGGTACAAGAGACCCAGTACTTC. It encodes CATSRDRVQETQYF. Drawing the rest from reference TRBV15 and TRBJ2-5, the complete variable domain is DAMVIQNPRYQVTQFGKPVTLSCSQTLNHNVMYWYQQKSSQAPKLLFHYYDKDFNNEADTPDNFQSRRPNTSFCFLDIRSPGLGDTAMYLCATSRDRVQETQYFGPGTRLLVL.

This clonotype was seen a handful of times. The chain carries TRBV7-2 and TRBJ2-7; either TRBD1 or TRBD2 may fit D (5 bases each). Looked up from germline, CDR1 is SGHTA and CDR2 is FQGNSA. V lost 5 bases, J lost 9 bases, and 14 bases lay in between. The length of the CDR3 is 12 residues. CDR3 sequence: CASSPGTPAQYF. The CDR3 DNA reads as TGTGCCAGCAGCCCAGGGACCCCCGCGCAGTACTTC.

J is TRBJ1-4 and V is TRBV7-6; 10 bases map to TRBD1. The CDR3 is made up of 15 amino acids. Germline trimming cut 5 bases from V and 8 bases from J; bases unmatched to any gene: 8. Per germline, CDR1 SGHVS and CDR2 FNYEAQ. The CDR3 DNA reads TGTGCCAGCAGCCTCCGGGACAGGGGTGAGGAAAAACTGTTTTTT. Translated, it gives CASSLRDRGEEKLFF.

The chain couples TRBV12-3 or TRBV12-4 to TRBJ1-1; D ambiguous. V was pared by 6 bases and J by 8 bases, with 13 bases between. The CDR3 has 12 residues. The CDR3 loop is CASSPVGVEAFF. Written as DNA, the CDR3 is TGTGCCAGCAGCCCCGTTGGGGTCGAAGCTTTCTTT.

The rearrangement uses TRBV30 and TRBJ2-7; D is possibly TRBD1 or TRBD2 (5 bases each). The CDR3 is made up of 12 amino acids. V lost 5 bases to trimming and J lost 2 bases, with 10 bases between them. Germline V gene sequence: CDR1 GTSNPN, CDR2 SVGIG (reference sequence). The CDR3 loop reads CAWGDGPYEQYF. As DNA, the CDR3 is TGTGCCTGGGGGGACGGACCCTACGAGCAGTACTTC.

This clonotype was seen only once. A much larger clone is a single base away; this may be a read error. This sequence joins TRBV12-3 or TRBV12-4 and TRBJ2-1; D is ambiguous. The CDR3 loop spans 16 amino acids. The CDR3, as DNA: TGTGCCAGCTGTTTCCCCCCCGGCAGCTCCTACAATGAGCAGTTCTTC. It specifies CASCFPPGSSYNEQFF.

The chain carries TRBV27 and TRBJ2-7, with 8 bases fitting TRBD1. V trimming: 10 bases; J trimming: 4 bases; junction bases outside the gene matches: 9. CDR1 MNHEY and CDR2 SMNVEV come from the germline V gene (reference sequence). The CDR3 runs 13 residues. The CDR3 region is CAIGTRGPYEQYF. CDR3 in DNA: TGTGCCATCGGGACCAGGGGGCCTTACGAGCAGTACTTC.

This clonotype was picked up a small number of times. The gene calls are TRBV10-2 and TRBJ2-7; D is undetermined. The CDR3 extends over 12 amino acids. Trimming removed 6 bases from V and 2 bases from J, with 8 bases in between. Germline loops: CDR1 WSHSY, CDR2 SAAADI. The CDR3 sequence: CASRVSTYEQYF. As DNA, the CDR3 is TGCGCCAGCAGGGTCAGTACCTACGAGCAGTACTTC.

The rearrangement joins TRBV5-1 to TRBJ2-3, with 10 positions matching TRBD2. This CDR3 is built from 17 residues. The germline V gene encodes CDR1 SGHRS and CDR2 YFSETQ. The V and J ends lost 2 bases and 4 bases, in that order; junction bases with no gene match: 10. The CDR3 region is CASSFGLAASRADTQYF. The CDR3 DNA reads TGCGCCAGCAGCTTCGGACTAGCGGCCTCTAGGGCAGATACGCAGTATTTT.

This chain uses TRBV7-9 with TRBJ1-6; D is possibly TRBD1 (6 bases). The V gene lost 4 bases and the J gene lost 7 bases, with 14 bases spanning the gap. Germline V gene lookup returns CDR1 SEHNR and CDR2 FQNEAQ (reference sequence). The CDR3 is 15 residues long. Here the CDR3 DNA reads TGTGCCAGCAGCTGGCTAGGGGGTCGGAATTCACCCCTCCACTTT. This gives the protein CASSWLGGRNSPLHF.

This clonotype was seen a handful of times. The chain has TRBV29-1 and TRBJ2-2; 7 positions match TRBD2. The CDR3 has 14 amino acids. Unmatched junction bases numbered 3, after V lost 4 bases and J lost 1 base. Germline V gene sequence: CDR1 SQVTM, CDR2 ANQGSEA. CDR3 residues: CSVGGGRNTGELFF. The CDR3 nucleotides read TGCAGCGTTGGGGGCGGGAGGAACACCGGGGAGCTGTTTTTT.

In its sample, this clonotype was seen a few times. This chain uses TRBV4-1 with TRBJ2-1; 11 bases align to TRBD2. The CDR3 sequence is 17 residues long. Germline V gene data show CDR1 as MGHRA and CDR2 as YSYEKL. Trimming at V came to 4 bases and at J to 2 bases, leaving 7 bases not matched to a gene. CDR3 DNA sequence: TGCGCCAGCAGCCCACAGACTAGCGGGAAAACCTACAATGAGCAGTTCTTC. This gives the protein CASSPQTSGKTYNEQFF.

The V and J genes are TRBV20-1 and TRBJ2-2, with a weak D call TRBD1 (5 bases). V lost 6 bases to trimming and J lost 3 bases, with 8 bases between them. The CDR3 runs 12 residues. Germline V lookup: CDR1 DFQATT, CDR2 SNEGSKA (reference sequence). CDR3 in amino acids: CSAPRDTGELFF. CDR3 DNA sequence: TGCAGTGCCCCCAGGGACACCGGGGAGCTGTTTTTT.

The chain has TRBV7-2 and TRBJ2-7; the match to TRBD2 covers 14 bases. This CDR3 contains 15 residues. Germline V gives CDR1 SGHTA, CDR2 FQGNSA. The J segment lost 5 bases and the V segment lost 5 bases, leaving 5 bases of the junction unmatched. The CDR3 nucleotides read TGTGCCAGCAGCGCCGGGACTAGCGGGGGAAACGAGCAGTACTTC. Its protein is CASSAGTSGGNEQYF.